These T cell receptor beta chains were read from a single sample in a study of beta chain features in type 1 diabetes. The repertoire was sequenced with immunoSEQ multiplex PCR; TCRdb's copy has only in-frame clones and lacks some. The sample contains 600,000 to 700,000 clones, 13% of which appear only once. Sample: naive CD4+ T cells from blood. These receptors were taken from a man between 18 and 29 years old with type 1 diabetes. Both conserved end residues are part of each CDR3. D genes are given only for firm matches. Some rows mark clone size as missing; the rest say once, few, many or name a class of expanded clone.

clone_size: -
cdr3_length: 14
d_call: -
v_call: TRBV6-5
j_call: TRBJ1-2
cdr3_nt: TGTGCCAGCAGTTACTCCAGGACCAACTATGGCTACACCTTC
cdr3_aa: CASSYSRTNYGYTF

clone_size: -
cdr3_length: 15
d_call: -
v_call: TRBV10-3
j_call: TRBJ1-1
cdr3_nt: TGTGCCATCAGTGAGTCGATATCGCTGAACACTGAAGCTTTCTTT
cdr3_aa: CAISESISLNTEAFF

clone_size: -
cdr3_length: 15
d_call: -
v_call: TRBV4-1
j_call: TRBJ1-2
cdr3_nt: TGCGCCAGCAGCCAAGGGCTGGCCACAAACTATGGCTACACCTTC
cdr3_aa: CASSQGLATNYGYTF

clone_size: few
cdr3_length: 15
d_call: -
v_call: TRBV6-5
j_call: TRBJ1-6
cdr3_nt: TGTGCCAGCAGTTACACAACAGGGTCTAATTCACCCCTCCACTTT
cdr3_aa: CASSYTTGSNSPLHF

clone_size: once
cdr3_length: 16
d_call: TRBD1
v_call: TRBV18
j_call: TRBJ1-1
cdr3_nt: TGTGCCAGCTCAAGCGACAGGGGTGTAGGGAACACTGAAGCTTTCTTT
cdr3_aa: CASSSDRGVGNTEAFF

clone_size: -
cdr3_length: 13
d_call: TRBD2
v_call: TRBV30
j_call: TRBJ2-5
cdr3_nt: TGTGCCTGGAGCGCCGGGACTAGAGAGACCCAGTACTTC
cdr3_aa: CAWSAGTRETQYF

clone_size: once
cdr3_length: 13
d_call: -
v_call: TRBV27
j_call: TRBJ2-7
cdr3_nt: TGTGCCAGCAGAGGCGGGGTTGGCTACGAGCAGTACTTC
cdr3_aa: CASRGGVGYEQYF

clone_size: -
cdr3_length: 19
d_call: -
v_call: TRBV4-1
j_call: TRBJ1-2
cdr3_nt: TGCGCCAGCAGCCAAGATGCCGACGGAACATCTAGCTCCTACTATGGCTACACCTTC
cdr3_aa: CASSQDADGTSSSYYGYTF

clone_size: few
cdr3_length: 16
d_call: -
v_call: TRBV13
j_call: TRBJ2-1
cdr3_nt: TGTGCCAGCAGCTTAGGGGGGGGCCTCCCCTACAATGAGCAGTTCTTC
cdr3_aa: CASSLGGGLPYNEQFF

clone_size: few
cdr3_length: 15
d_call: -
v_call: TRBV5-1
j_call: TRBJ2-1
cdr3_nt: TGCGCCAGCAGCTTATTCTCGGGCACGGGGAATGAGCAGTTCTTC
cdr3_aa: CASSLFSGTGNEQFF

clone_size: -
cdr3_length: 18
d_call: TRBD1
v_call: TRBV14
j_call: TRBJ2-6
cdr3_nt: TGTGCCAGCAGCCAAGAGCCTGGACAGGGGGCCGGGGCCAACGTCCTGACTTTC
cdr3_aa: CASSQEPGQGAGANVLTF

clone_size: few
cdr3_length: 12
d_call: TRBD2
v_call: TRBV19
j_call: TRBJ2-7
cdr3_nt: TGTGCTAGCGGGGGGCCGACCTACGAGCAGTACTTC
cdr3_aa: CASGGPTYEQYF

clone_size: once
cdr3_length: 14
d_call: -
v_call: TRBV30
j_call: TRBJ1-4
cdr3_nt: TGTGCCTGGAGCCCGGGACAACGGGTTGAAAAACTGTTTTTT
cdr3_aa: CAWSPGQRVEKLFF

clone_size: -
cdr3_length: 15
d_call: TRBD2
v_call: TRBV10-3
j_call: TRBJ2-5
cdr3_nt: TGTGCCATCAGTGATGGACTAGCAGGTCAAGAGACCCAGTACTTC
cdr3_aa: CAISDGLAGQETQYF

clone_size: few
cdr3_length: 12
d_call: -
v_call: TRBV28
j_call: TRBJ1-1
cdr3_nt: TGTGCCAGCAGTTTCTGGAACACTGAAGCTTTCTTT
cdr3_aa: CASSFWNTEAFF

clone_size: -
cdr3_length: 16
d_call: -
v_call: TRBV30
j_call: TRBJ1-1
cdr3_nt: TGTGCCTGGAGTGTAGGAGGTTGGCAACAGAACACTGAAGCTTTCTTT
cdr3_aa: CAWSVGGWQQNTEAFF

clone_size: few
cdr3_length: 13
d_call: TRBD1
v_call: TRBV19
j_call: TRBJ2-4
cdr3_nt: TGTGCCAGTAGTGGGGACAGGGGGAACATTCAGTACTTC
cdr3_aa: CASSGDRGNIQYF

clone_size: -
cdr3_length: 14
d_call: -
v_call: TRBV18
j_call: TRBJ1-1
cdr3_nt: TGTGCCAGCTCACCGACAGATGGACGACCTGAAGCTTTCTTT
cdr3_aa: CASSPTDGRPEAFF

clone_size: few
cdr3_length: 16
d_call: -
v_call: TRBV5-1
j_call: TRBJ1-1
cdr3_nt: TGCGCCAGCAGCTTGTTTTCGATGGCAGGGATCCCTGAAGCTTTCTTT
cdr3_aa: CASSLFSMAGIPEAFF

clone_size: -
cdr3_length: 14
d_call: -
v_call: TRBV5-4
j_call: TRBJ2-7
cdr3_nt: TGTGCCAGCAGCTTCCCGGGATTGAATGGCGAGCAGTACTTC
cdr3_aa: CASSFPGLNGEQYF

clone_size: -
cdr3_length: 13
d_call: -
v_call: TRBV7-9
j_call: TRBJ2-1
cdr3_nt: TGTGCCAGCAGCTCGCTAGGAGGTATTGAGCAGTTCTTC
cdr3_aa: CASSSLGGIEQFF

clone_size: few
cdr3_length: 13
d_call: -
v_call: TRBV28
j_call: TRBJ2-2
cdr3_nt: TGTGCCAGCCGGAGGGTACGGACCGGGGAGCTGTTTTTT
cdr3_aa: CASRRVRTGELFF

clone_size: -
cdr3_length: 13
d_call: -
v_call: TRBV18
j_call: TRBJ2-5
cdr3_nt: TGTGCCAGCTCACCTCGGACAAAAGAGACCCAGTACTTC
cdr3_aa: CASSPRTKETQYF

clone_size: few
cdr3_length: 13
d_call: -
v_call: TRBV7-7
j_call: TRBJ2-5
cdr3_nt: TGTGCCAGCAGCTTCGGTAGCCGGGAGACCCAGTACTTC
cdr3_aa: CASSFGSRETQYF

clone_size: few
cdr3_length: 11
d_call: -
v_call: TRBV20-1
j_call: TRBJ1-2
cdr3_nt: TGCAGGACCGGGGGCTACTATGGCTACACCTTC
cdr3_aa: CRTGGYYGYTF

clone_size: -
cdr3_length: 13
d_call: TRBD1
v_call: TRBV29-1
j_call: TRBJ1-1
cdr3_nt: TGCAGCGTTGAGGGGGACAGGGTCACTGAAGCTTTCTTT
cdr3_aa: CSVEGDRVTEAFF

clone_size: many
cdr3_length: 11
d_call: -
v_call: TRBV7-9
j_call: TRBJ2-5
cdr3_nt: TGTGCCAGCAGCTACCAAGAGACCCAGTACTTC
cdr3_aa: CASSYQETQYF

clone_size: -
cdr3_length: 15
d_call: -
v_call: TRBV7-7
j_call: TRBJ2-5
cdr3_nt: TGTGCCAGCAGCCTGAGGGGCCAAGTACAAGAGACCCAGTACTTC
cdr3_aa: CASSLRGQVQETQYF

clone_size: -
cdr3_length: 15
d_call: -
v_call: TRBV10-3
j_call: TRBJ1-2
cdr3_nt: TGTGCCATCAGTGAGAGTGGGCAGTCTAACTATGGCTACACCTTC
cdr3_aa: CAISESGQSNYGYTF

clone_size: -
cdr3_length: 16
d_call: -
v_call: TRBV7-3
j_call: TRBJ2-7
cdr3_nt: TGTGCCAGCAGCTTAATTGGTAGGGGGTATGACTACGAGCAGTACTTC
cdr3_aa: CASSLIGRGYDYEQYF

clone_size: -
cdr3_length: 13
d_call: -
v_call: TRBV27
j_call: TRBJ2-3
cdr3_nt: TGTGCCAGCAGTTTATCGAGTCAGGATACGCAGTATTTT
cdr3_aa: CASSLSSQDTQYF

clone_size: -
cdr3_length: 17
d_call: -
v_call: TRBV18
j_call: TRBJ1-4
cdr3_nt: TGTGCCAGCTCACCAAGACCCCTTGGGTCAACTAATGAAAAACTGTTTTTT
cdr3_aa: CASSPRPLGSTNEKLFF

clone_size: -
cdr3_length: 17
d_call: -
v_call: TRBV7-9
j_call: TRBJ2-3
cdr3_nt: TGTGCCAGCAGCGCCCTCAGATTCCAGGGGAGTGGAGATACGCAGTATTTT
cdr3_aa: CASSALRFQGSGDTQYF